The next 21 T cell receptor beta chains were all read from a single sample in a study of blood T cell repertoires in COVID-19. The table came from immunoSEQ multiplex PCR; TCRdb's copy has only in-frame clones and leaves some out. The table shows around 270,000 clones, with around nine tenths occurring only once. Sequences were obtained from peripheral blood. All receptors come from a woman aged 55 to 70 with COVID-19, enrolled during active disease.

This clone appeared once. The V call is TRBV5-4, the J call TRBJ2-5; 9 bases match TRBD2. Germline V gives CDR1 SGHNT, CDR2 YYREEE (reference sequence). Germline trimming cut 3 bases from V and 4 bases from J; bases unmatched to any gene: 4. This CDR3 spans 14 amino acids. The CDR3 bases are TGTGCCAGCAGCTCCTTTAGCGGGAGAGAGACCCAGTACTTC. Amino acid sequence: CASSSFSGRETQYF.

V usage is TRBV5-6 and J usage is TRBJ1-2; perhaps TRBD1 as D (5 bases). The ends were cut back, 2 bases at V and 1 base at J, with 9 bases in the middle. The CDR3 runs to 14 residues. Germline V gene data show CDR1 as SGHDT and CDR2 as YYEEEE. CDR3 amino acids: CASSFQGYNYGYTF. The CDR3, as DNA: TGTGCCAGCAGCTTCCAGGGATATAACTATGGCTACACCTTC.

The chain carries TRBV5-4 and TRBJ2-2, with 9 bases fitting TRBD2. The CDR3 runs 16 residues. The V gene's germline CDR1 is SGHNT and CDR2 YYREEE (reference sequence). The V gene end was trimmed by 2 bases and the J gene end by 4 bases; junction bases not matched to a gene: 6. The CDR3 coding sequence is TGTGCCAGCAGCTTACCAGCGGGAGGAGGCACCGGGGAGCTGTTTTTT. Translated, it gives CASSLPAGGGTGELFF.

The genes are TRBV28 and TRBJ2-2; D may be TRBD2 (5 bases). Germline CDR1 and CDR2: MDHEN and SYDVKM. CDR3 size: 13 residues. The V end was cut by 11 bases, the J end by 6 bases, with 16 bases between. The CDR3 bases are TGTGCCGGCGGCGGAGGATTCCCCGGGGAGCTGTTTTTT. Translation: CAGGGGFPGELFF.

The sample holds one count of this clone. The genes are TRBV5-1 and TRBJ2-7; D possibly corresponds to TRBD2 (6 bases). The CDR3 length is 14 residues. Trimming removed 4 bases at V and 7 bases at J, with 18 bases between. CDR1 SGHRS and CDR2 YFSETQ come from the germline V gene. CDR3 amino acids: CASSRDSTMEEQYF. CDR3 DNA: TGCGCCAGCAGCCGGGACTCCACCATGGAGGAGCAGTACTTC.

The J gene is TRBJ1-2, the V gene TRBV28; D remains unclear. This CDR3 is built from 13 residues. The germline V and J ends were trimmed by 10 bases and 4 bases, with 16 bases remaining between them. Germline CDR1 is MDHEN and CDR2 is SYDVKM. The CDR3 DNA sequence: TGTGCCACCTTAAAAACTACACGCTATGGCTACACCTTC. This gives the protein CATLKTTRYGYTF.

CDR3 nucleotide sequence: TGTGCTAGTGGTCCCGGACAGGGGATGAACACTGAAGCTTTCTTT. The encoded protein is CASGPGQGMNTEAFF. This chain links TRBV12-5 with TRBJ1-1; the match to TRBD1 covers 9 bases. Per the germline V gene, CDR1 is LGHNT and CDR2 is FRNRAP. J was trimmed by 0 bases and V by 5 bases; bases with no gene match: 4. The CDR3 contains 15 residues.

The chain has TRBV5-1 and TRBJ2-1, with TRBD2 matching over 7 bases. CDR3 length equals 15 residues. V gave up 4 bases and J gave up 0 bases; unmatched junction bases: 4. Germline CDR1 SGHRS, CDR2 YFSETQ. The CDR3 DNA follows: TGCGCCAGCAGCGGGGGACTAAACTCCTACAATGAGCAGTTCTTC. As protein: CASSGGLNSYNEQFF.

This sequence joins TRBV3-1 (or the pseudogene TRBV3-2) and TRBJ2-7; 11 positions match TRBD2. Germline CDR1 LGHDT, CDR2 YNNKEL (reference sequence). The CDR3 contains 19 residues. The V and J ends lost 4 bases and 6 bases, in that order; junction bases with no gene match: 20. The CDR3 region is CASSLGGGLAASSVREQYF. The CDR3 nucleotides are TGTGCCAGCAGCCTCGGGGGGGGACTAGCGGCTTCCTCGGTGCGCGAGCAGTACTTC.

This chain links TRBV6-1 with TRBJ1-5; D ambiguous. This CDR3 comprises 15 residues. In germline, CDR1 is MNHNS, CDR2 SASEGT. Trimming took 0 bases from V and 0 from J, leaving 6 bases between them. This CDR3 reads CASSEAASSNQPQHF. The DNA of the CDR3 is TGTGCCAGCAGTGAAGCCGCCAGTAGCAATCAGCCCCAGCATTTT.

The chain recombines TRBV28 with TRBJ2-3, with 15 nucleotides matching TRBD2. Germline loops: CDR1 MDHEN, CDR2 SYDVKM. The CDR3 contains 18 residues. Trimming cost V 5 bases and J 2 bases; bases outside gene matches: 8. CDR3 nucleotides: TGTGCCAGCAGTCCCCAGGGACTAGCGGGGGGATACACAGATACGCAGTATTTT. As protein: CASSPQGLAGGYTDTQYF.

The DNA of the CDR3 is TGTGCCAGCAGCCAACTAGCGGGAGGGACCGGGGAGCTGTTTTTT. It is translated as CASSQLAGGTGELFF. The chain has TRBV4-2 and TRBJ2-2; 12 positions agree with TRBD2. Germline lookup yields CDR1 LGHNA and CDR2 YNFKEQ. The ends lost 2 bases at V and 5 bases at J; junction bases unmatched: 0. This CDR3 has 15 amino acids.

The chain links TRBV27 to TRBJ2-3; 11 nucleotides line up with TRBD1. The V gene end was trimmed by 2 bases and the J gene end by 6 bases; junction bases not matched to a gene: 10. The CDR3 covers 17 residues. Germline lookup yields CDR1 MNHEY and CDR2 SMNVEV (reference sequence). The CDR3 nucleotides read TGTGCCAGCAGTTTAGGACAGGGGGCCCAATCAGTGGATACGCAGTATTTT. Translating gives CASSLGQGAQSVDTQYF.

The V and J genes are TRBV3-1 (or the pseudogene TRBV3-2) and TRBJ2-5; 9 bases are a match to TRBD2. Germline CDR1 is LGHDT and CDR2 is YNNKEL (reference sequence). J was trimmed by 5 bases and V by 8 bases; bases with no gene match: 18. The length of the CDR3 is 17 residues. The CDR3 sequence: CASREVNLAGEGETQYF. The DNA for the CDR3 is TGTGCCAGCCGCGAGGTCAACTTAGCGGGAGAGGGGGAGACCCAGTACTTC.

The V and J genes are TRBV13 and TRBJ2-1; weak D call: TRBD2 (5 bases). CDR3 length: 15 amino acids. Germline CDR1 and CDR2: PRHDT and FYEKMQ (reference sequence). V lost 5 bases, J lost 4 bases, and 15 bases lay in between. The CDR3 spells CASSRNSVSYNEQFF. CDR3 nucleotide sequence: TGTGCCAGCAGCAGAAATAGCGTGAGTTACAATGAGCAGTTCTTC. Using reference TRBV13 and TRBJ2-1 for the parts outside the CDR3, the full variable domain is AAGVIQSPRHLIKEKRETATLKCYPIPRHDTVYWYQQGPGQDPQFLISFYEKMQSDKGSIPDRFSAQQFSDYHSELNMSSLELGDSALYFCASSRNSVSYNEQFFGPGTRLTVL.

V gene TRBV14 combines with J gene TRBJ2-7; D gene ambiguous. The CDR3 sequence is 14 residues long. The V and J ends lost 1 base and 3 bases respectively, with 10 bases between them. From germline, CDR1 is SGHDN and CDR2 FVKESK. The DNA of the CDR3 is TGTGCCAGCAGCCAAGGTTCGCTAGTCTACGAGCAGTACTTC. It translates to CASSQGSLVYEQYF. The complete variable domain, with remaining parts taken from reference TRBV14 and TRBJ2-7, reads EAGVTQFPSHSVIEKGQTVTLRCDPISGHDNLYWYRRVMGKEIKFLLHFVKESKQDESGMPNNRFLAERTGGTYSTLKVQPAELEDSGVYFCASSQGSLVYEQYFGPGTRLTVT.

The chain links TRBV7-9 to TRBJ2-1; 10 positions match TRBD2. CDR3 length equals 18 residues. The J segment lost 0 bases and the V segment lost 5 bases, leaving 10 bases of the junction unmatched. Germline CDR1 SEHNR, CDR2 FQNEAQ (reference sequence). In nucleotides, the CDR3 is TGTGCCAGCAGCCAAAATCTAGCGGGGGAGAGCTCCTACAATGAGCAGTTCTTC. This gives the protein CASSQNLAGESSYNEQFF.

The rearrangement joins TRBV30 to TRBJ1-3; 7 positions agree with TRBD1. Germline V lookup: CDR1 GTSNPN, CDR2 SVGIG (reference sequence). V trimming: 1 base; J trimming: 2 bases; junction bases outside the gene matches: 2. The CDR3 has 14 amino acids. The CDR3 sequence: CAWSAGTAGNTIYF. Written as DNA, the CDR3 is TGTGCCTGGAGTGCCGGGACAGCTGGAAACACCATATATTTT.

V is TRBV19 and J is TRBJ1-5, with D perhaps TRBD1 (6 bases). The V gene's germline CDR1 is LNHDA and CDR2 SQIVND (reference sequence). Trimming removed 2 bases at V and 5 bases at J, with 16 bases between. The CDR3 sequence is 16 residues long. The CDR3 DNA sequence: TGTGCCAGTAGTATACTCGGGGGGCCGGGGGATCAGCCCCAGCATTTT. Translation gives CASSILGGPGDQPQHF.

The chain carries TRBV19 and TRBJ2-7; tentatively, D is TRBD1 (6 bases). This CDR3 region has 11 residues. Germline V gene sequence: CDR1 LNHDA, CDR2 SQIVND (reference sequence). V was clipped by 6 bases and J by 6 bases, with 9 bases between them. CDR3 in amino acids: CASRGAIEQYF. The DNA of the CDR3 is TGTGCCAGTAGGGGGGCGATCGAGCAGTACTTC. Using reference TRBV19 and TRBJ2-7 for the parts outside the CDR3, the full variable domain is DGGITQSPKYLFRKEGQNVTLSCEQNLNHDAMYWYRQDPGQGLRLIYYSQIVNDFQKGDIAEGYSVSREKKESFPLTVTSAQKNPTAFYLCASRGAIEQYFGPGTRLTVT.

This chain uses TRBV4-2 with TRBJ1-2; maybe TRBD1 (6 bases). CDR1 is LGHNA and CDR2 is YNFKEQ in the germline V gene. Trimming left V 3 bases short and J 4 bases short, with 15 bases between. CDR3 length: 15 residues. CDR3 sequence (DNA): TGTGCCAGCAGCCATCCCTACCAGGGGCTCTATGGCTACACCTTC. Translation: CASSHPYQGLYGYTF.